The 4 T cell receptor beta chains given below trace back to one sample, sequenced in a study of T cell repertoires in cytomegalovirus infection. Via MiXCR, TCRdb re-called the reads, giving one row per CDR3 protein. Of approximately 180,000 distinct CDR3 sequences listed, about 18% are singletons. Sample: CD8+ T cells from PBMCs. These TCRs come from a human donor in good health (CMV status not recorded). Some clones in this sample may be carry-over from other donors' samples.

The chain uses TRBV4-1 and TRBJ1-2; D remains ambiguous. The CDR3 consists of 15 residues. Germline CDR1 and CDR2: MGHRA and YSYEKL. V lost 1 base, J lost 4 bases, and 13 bases lay in between. This CDR3 reads CASSQVLSGVYGYTF. The CDR3, as DNA: TGCGCCAGCAGCCAAGTCCTAAGCGGGGTCTATGGCTACACCTTC.

This clonotype has just a few counts. The chain carries TRBV6-4 and TRBJ2-7; 8 bases are shared with TRBD2. CDR3 length: 14 residues. Trimming cost V 3 bases and J 3 bases; bases outside gene matches: 4. CDR1 MRHNA and CDR2 SNTAGT come from the germline V gene. In DNA, the CDR3 is TGTGCCAGCAGTGAAGGAGCGGGGGACTACGAGCAGTACTTC. This gives the protein CASSEGAGDYEQYF.

V is TRBV7-2 and J is TRBJ1-2; D call uncertain. With 5 bases removed from V and 7 bases from J, the gap between germline ends came to 23 bases. The CDR3 spans 16 residues. Germline assignment: CDR1 SGHTA and CDR2 FQGNSA. As DNA, the CDR3 is TGTGCCAGCAGCACAGACTTGGGAGGACCTCCTGGTGGCTACACCTTC. It encodes CASSTDLGGPPGGYTF.

This clonotype was observed a handful of times. CDR3 amino acids: CASSLGSSPLHF. The CDR3 bases are TGTGCCAGCAGCTTGGGTTCATCACCCCTCCACTTT. The chain has TRBV5-5 and TRBJ1-6; unclear D gene. Germline assignment: CDR1 SGHKS and CDR2 YYEKEE (reference sequence). Between the trimmed V and J ends, which lost 0 bases and 10 bases, there was a span of 5 bases. This CDR3 has 12 residues.